Sequencing of this T cell receptor (beta chain) was carried out in a study of blood T cells in healthy people across ages. The study, taken as a whole, reports: CMV status of donors was not determined, possibly confounding expanded clonotype changes.

The study recruited healthy Caucasian donors from Russia who were aged about 6 to 90. V dropped 6 bases and J dropped 7 bases, with 25 bases sitting between them. The CDR3 contains 16 residues. Germline V gene lookup returns CDR1 SGHDN and CDR2 FVKESK. A second PCR of 7 to 11 cycles used a sample-barcoded 5' primer and a J-beta primer mix. TCRdb called the 5' RACE reads again in MiXCR, with one record for every CDR3 protein. The sample holds hundreds of thousands of distinct CDR3 sequences; roughly 53% are singletons and the top ten take around 40%. With respect to this clonotype: As yet, its antigen is unknown.

The J gene is TRBJ2-7, the V gene TRBV14; D is perhaps TRBD1 or TRBD2 (6 bases each). The TCR was taken from a man older than 75 in good health. Sequencing was done on a sample of blood. This chain's CDR3 is CASSRLVGAGPLEQYF. In nucleotides, the CDR3 is TGTGCCAGCAGTCGCTTAGTGGGGGCGGGACCCCTGGAGCAGTACTTC.